Listed below are T cell receptor beta chains from one sample, sequenced in a study of blood T cell repertoires in COVID-19. The protocol was immunoSEQ multiplex PCR, while the TCRdb copy is restricted to in-frame clones and leaves out a portion. The sample shows more than 200,000 clones, 80% to 90% of them seen only once. Sequencing was carried out using peripheral blood. These receptors were obtained from a man older than 75 with acute or convalescent COVID-19. CDR3s include the opening cysteine and the closing phenylalanine or tryptophan. The order of the fields is V gene, CDR3 length, CDR3 protein.

v_gene: TRBV11-2
len: 15
CDR3aa: CASSLFLGGIDEQFF

v_gene: TRBV18
len: 14
CDR3aa: CASSSDSSNQPQHF

v_gene: TRBV5-6
len: 14
CDR3aa: CASSRDRVYTEAFF

v_gene: TRBV6-5
len: 15
CDR3aa: CASSYSSGRVHEQYF

v_gene: TRBV6-4
len: 15
CDR3aa: CASSDEGGRANEQFF

v_gene: TRBV7-2
len: 14
CDR3aa: CASSLSQGIDGYTF

v_gene: TRBV7-2
len: 15
CDR3aa: CASSVQGGNNQPQHF

v_gene: TRBV5-1
len: 14
CDR3aa: CASRLVPSTDTQYF

v_gene: TRBV6-5
len: 13
CDR3aa: CASRTGPNYGYTF

v_gene: TRBV7-8
len: 15
CDR3aa: CASSLQGGGTQPQHF

v_gene: TRBV7-2
len: 15
CDR3aa: CASSLAGQGNTEAFF

v_gene: TRBV28
len: 16
CDR3aa: CASSFRAGPVLNEQFF

v_gene: TRBV15
len: 15
CDR3aa: CATSSLAGLYNEQFF

v_gene: TRBV2
len: 13
CDR3aa: CASSVLIAYEQYF

v_gene: TRBV7-9
len: 15
CDR3aa: CASSFNSLSTDTQYF

v_gene: TRBV7-2
len: 16
CDR3aa: CASSLAAGGRNNEQFF

v_gene: TRBV15
len: 12
CDR3aa: CATSTGYYEQYF

v_gene: TRBV6-6
len: 13
CDR3aa: CASSSLANTEAFF

v_gene: TRBV15
len: 13
CDR3aa: CATKGAPGNTIYF

v_gene: TRBV28
len: 14
CDR3aa: CASSLLQMNTEAFF

v_gene: TRBV7-9
len: 13
CDR3aa: CASSSWTRNEQFF

v_gene: TRBV5-6
len: 13
CDR3aa: CASSLQGTYGYTF

v_gene: TRBV15
len: 18
CDR3aa: CATSRESGGFEGNEKLFF

v_gene: TRBV6-1
len: 14
CDR3aa: CASSKSDSNYGYTF

v_gene: TRBV10-3
len: 16
CDR3aa: CAISESLAGSYNEQFF

v_gene: TRBV19
len: 17
CDR3aa: CASSTGQGAGANEKLFF

v_gene: TRBV19
len: 12
CDR3aa: CASSIREETQYF

v_gene: TRBV7-6
len: 16
CDR3aa: CASSLIRGRSQETQYF

v_gene: TRBV7-2
len: 16
CDR3aa: CASSLGTGGGTDTQYF

v_gene: TRBV6-5
len: 14
CDR3aa: CASSYSGQGNGYTF

v_gene: TRBV24-1
len: 14
CDR3aa: CATSTGQGIYGYTF

v_gene: TRBV28
len: 12
CDR3aa: CASQAGAETQYF

v_gene: TRBV3-1/TRBV3-2
len: 15
CDR3aa: CASSPDRAGGNTIYF

v_gene: TRBV28
len: 11
CDR3aa: CASSFPRGGFF

v_gene: TRBV7-8
len: 15
CDR3aa: CASSAQTQGSYEQYF

v_gene: TRBV5-1
len: 15
CDR3aa: CASSGGATGANVLTF

v_gene: TRBV10-1
len: 14
CDR3aa: CASSERTGRGELFF

v_gene: TRBV9
len: 16
CDR3aa: CASSAGTLTGTDTQYF

v_gene: TRBV4-2
len: 17
CDR3aa: CASSQGSGRGVTGELFF

v_gene: TRBV5-1
len: 15
CDR3aa: CASSMTGSLTTEAFF

v_gene: TRBV27
len: 15
CDR3aa: CASSLTASGSYEQYF

v_gene: TRBV2
len: 13
CDR3aa: CASSDVGAGEQYF

v_gene: TRBV11-3
len: 15
CDR3aa: CASSLSRGGANVLTF

v_gene: TRBV7-8
len: 14
CDR3aa: CASRPGQGFYEQYF

v_gene: TRBV11-2
len: 13
CDR3aa: CASSLGFGDTQYF

v_gene: TRBV24-1
len: 15
CDR3aa: CATSDPGQRTDTQYF

v_gene: TRBV7-2
len: 15
CDR3aa: CASRGGTSGSYEQYF

v_gene: TRBV5-1
len: 15
CDR3aa: CASSLTLSSYNEQFF

v_gene: TRBV6-6
len: 13
CDR3aa: CASRSGATGELFF

v_gene: TRBV7-6
len: 16
CDR3aa: CASSLEASGIGDTQYF

v_gene: TRBV4-2
len: 14
CDR3aa: CASSQDLAGGEQFF

v_gene: TRBV20-1
len: 11
CDR3aa: CSAPNSNEQFF

v_gene: TRBV24-1
len: 16
CDR3aa: CATSDLRQGRGQPQHF

v_gene: TRBV5-1
len: 15
CDR3aa: CASSLNGQGGQPQHF

v_gene: TRBV2
len: 15
CDR3aa: CASRLQEISGSPLHF